This paragraph reports one T cell receptor (beta chain). What it binds is not known. The CDR3 contains 16 residues. Germline CDR1 reads PRHDT; CDR2 reads FYEKMQ (reference sequence). Trimming left V 5 bases short and J 3 bases short, with 19 bases between. Using immunoSEQ multiplex PCR, the repertoire was profiled, and TCRdb retains in-frame clones only, with some absent. Of tens of thousands of clones listed, about 87% were seen once; the top ten hold around 0.87%. The sample belongs to a study of radiotherapy plus CTLA-4 blockade in lung cancer. The wider study: An objective response was seen in about a sixth of patients, and disease control in about 30%. Study findings and constraints: The best predictor of response was reported to be early blood T cell clone dynamics, with interferon-beta. TCR clones of tumor origin grew in blood after radiotherapy plus ipilimumab.

Source: peripheral blood, taken from a patient treated with radiotherapy plus ipilimumab. This rearrangement joins TRBV13 to TRBJ1-2; D possibly corresponds to TRBD1 (5 bases). The sequence was obtained from a human donor with non-small cell lung cancer who had stable disease on radiotherapy plus ipilimumab. CDR3 in amino acids: CASSEARTSLYYGYTF. The CDR3 nucleotides are TGTGCCAGCAGCGAAGCCAGGACATCCTTATACTATGGCTACACCTTC.